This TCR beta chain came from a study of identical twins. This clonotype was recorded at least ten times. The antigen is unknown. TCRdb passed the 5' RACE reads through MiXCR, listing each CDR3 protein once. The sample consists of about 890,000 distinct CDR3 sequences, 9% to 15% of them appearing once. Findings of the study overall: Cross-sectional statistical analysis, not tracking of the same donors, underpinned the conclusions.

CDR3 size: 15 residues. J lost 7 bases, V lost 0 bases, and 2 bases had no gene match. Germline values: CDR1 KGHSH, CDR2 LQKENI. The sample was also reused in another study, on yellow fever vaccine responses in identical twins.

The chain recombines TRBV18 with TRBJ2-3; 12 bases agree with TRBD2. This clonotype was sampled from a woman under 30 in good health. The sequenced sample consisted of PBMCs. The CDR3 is CASSPPGLAGHTQYF. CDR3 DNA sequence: TGTGCCAGCTCACCACCGGGACTAGCGGGCCATACGCAGTATTTT.